Listed here are 30 T cell receptor beta chains from one sample, sequenced in a study of response to subunit inactivated influenza vaccine. From the RT-PCR reads, TCRdb called clonotypes with MiXCR, one entry per CDR3 protein. Found here are roughly 710,000 distinct CDR3 sequences, roughly 15% of them singletons; the top ten hold 6.5% to 8%. The sample in question was PBMCs from blood, obtained about 14 days before vaccination. These receptors were collected from a man aged 45 to 65 who received an inactivated influenza vaccine.

This clonotype was seen ten or more times. The chain couples TRBV7-3 to TRBJ2-2; either TRBD1 or TRBD2 may supply D (5 bases each). The CDR3 length is 13 residues. Deletions cut 3 bases from V and 6 bases from J, with 8 bases between. Per germline, CDR1 SGHTA and CDR2 FQGTGA. DNA of the CDR3: TGTGCCAGCAGCTTGGGGGATGCCGGGGAGCTGTTTTTT. It codes for CASSLGDAGELFF.

The J gene is TRBJ2-5, the V gene TRBV7-2, with D uncertain. Deletions cut 4 bases from V and 8 bases from J, with 17 bases between. Per the germline V gene, CDR1 is SGHTA and CDR2 is FQGNSA. The CDR3 is 14 amino acids. The chain's CDR3 is CASSSQGSSGTQYF. For the CDR3, the DNA is TGTGCCAGCAGCTCCCAAGGGTCCTCCGGAACCCAGTACTTC.

There are a few counts of this clonotype. The chain uses TRBV20-1 and TRBJ1-4; a weak D match, TRBD1 (5 bases). V gave up 0 bases and J gave up 5 bases, with 13 bases separating them. Germline V gives CDR1 DFQATT, CDR2 SNEGSKA (reference sequence). The CDR3 loop spans 15 amino acids. CDR3 loop: CSARDLSGYNEKLFF. The CDR3 DNA follows: TGCAGTGCTAGAGACCTGTCAGGGTACAATGAAAAACTGTTTTTT.

The CDR3 protein is CASGRRGAGGPGDTQYF. The CDR3 DNA follows: TGTGCCAGCGGTAGGCGGGGGGCGGGAGGACCGGGAGATACGCAGTATTTT. This chain connects TRBV9 to TRBJ2-3, with 8 bases that match TRBD2. V lost 7 bases and J lost 5; bases outside the gene matches: 18. Germline CDR1 reads SGDLS; CDR2 reads YYNGEE. The CDR3 totals 17 residues.

The chain joins TRBV12-3 or TRBV12-4 to TRBJ2-3; D is ambiguous. CDR3 length: 13 residues. Trimming removed 1 base at V and 10 bases at J, with 12 bases between. This CDR3 is CASSLGRVYAQYF. In DNA, the CDR3 is TGTGCCAGCAGTTTAGGGAGAGTTTACGCGCAGTATTTT.

J is TRBJ2-7 and V is TRBV20-1; TRBD2 matches 14 bases. Losses at the gene ends were 0 bases for V and 7 bases for J; bases not matched to a gene: 8. CDR1 and CDR2 from the germline V gene are DFQATT and SNEGSKA (reference sequence). The CDR3 totals 16 residues. The chain's CDR3 is CSARDSRLAGGGEQYF. CDR3 nucleotides: TGCAGTGCTAGAGATTCGAGACTAGCGGGAGGGGGTGAGCAGTACTTC.

This clonotype was seen a handful of times. The rearrangement links TRBV14 to TRBJ2-5; 10 positions match TRBD2. V was clipped by 1 base and J by 4 bases; unmatched bases: 6. CDR1 and CDR2 from the germline V gene are SGHDN and FVKESK. The CDR3 contains 16 residues. This CDR3 is CASSQGKREGGETQYF. CDR3 DNA sequence: TGTGCCAGCAGCCAAGGAAAGCGGGAGGGCGGAGAGACCCAGTACTTC.

This clonotype was counted between two and nine times. The J gene is TRBJ2-3, the V gene TRBV7-2; D may be TRBD2 (5 bases). Germline-derived CDR1 and CDR2 are SGHTA and FQGNSA. V shed 4 bases and J shed 8 bases, with 13 bases lying between them. CDR3 size: 13 residues. DNA for the CDR3: TGTGCCAGCAGCTCTAACGCCGAGGGTACGCAGTATTTT. Translating gives CASSSNAEGTQYF.

This clonotype showed up just a few times. The chain recombines TRBV7-9 with TRBJ2-2; TRBD2 matches at 11 bases. J was trimmed by 2 bases and V by 4 bases; bases with no gene match: 6. This CDR3 has 17 amino acids. CDR1 and CDR2 (germline): SEHNR, FQNEAQ (reference sequence). CDR3 protein: CASSYLAGGLNTGELFF. CDR3 DNA sequence: TGTGCCAGCAGCTACCTAGCGGGGGGCCTCAACACCGGGGAGCTGTTTTTT.

The sample holds a few counts of this clonotype. J is TRBJ2-5 and V is TRBV5-5; 7 bases are shared with TRBD2. This CDR3 has 16 amino acids. The V gene end was trimmed by 1 base and the J gene end by 5 bases; junction bases not matched to a gene: 11. The germline CDR1 and CDR2 sequences are SGHKS and YYEKEE (reference sequence). This CDR3 is CASSLLLGRARETQYF. DNA for the CDR3: TGTGCCAGCAGCTTGCTGTTGGGGAGGGCCCGGGAGACCCAGTACTTC.

This clonotype was seen ten or more times. V and J are TRBV3-1 and TRBJ2-1; D is uncertain. Germline values: CDR1 LGHDT, CDR2 YNNKEL (reference sequence). V lost 2 bases to trimming and J lost 7 bases, with 3 bases between them. This CDR3 is 11 amino acids long. CDR3 nucleotides: TGTGCCAGCAGCCAATTTAATGAGCAGTTCTTC. It encodes CASSQFNEQFF.

Only a few counts were recorded for this clonotype. The J gene is TRBJ1-1, the V gene TRBV20-1; D possibly corresponds to TRBD1 (5 bases). The CDR3 covers 15 residues. The V gene's germline CDR1 is DFQATT and CDR2 SNEGSKA (reference sequence). V lost 6 bases to trimming and J lost 0 bases, with 17 bases between them. CDR3 residues: CSAPGWGGMNTEAFF. In DNA form, the CDR3 reads TGCAGTGCCCCGGGGTGGGGGGGGATGAACACTGAAGCTTTCTTT.

This clonotype was observed a few times. The chain is built from TRBV2 and TRBJ1-6, with 8 nucleotides matching TRBD1. With V trimmed by 6 bases and J by 10 bases, 8 bases remained unmatched. The CDR3 contains 14 residues. Germline V lookup: CDR1 SNHLY, CDR2 FYNNEI. CDR3 amino acids: CASSADRGGSPLHF. As DNA, the CDR3 is TGTGCCAGCAGCGCTGACAGGGGAGGCTCACCCCTCCACTTT.

This clonotype was observed at least ten times. The chain uses TRBV10-2 and TRBJ2-3; 8 nucleotides match TRBD2. Germline V gene sequence: CDR1 WSHSY, CDR2 SAAADI. The V and J ends lost 8 bases and 0 bases, in that order; junction bases with no gene match: 19. The CDR3 sequence is 19 residues long. DNA of the CDR3: TGCGCCAGCCAGAGCGGGGGACTTCTCCGCCTCAGGAGCACAGATACGCAGTATTTT. It yields the protein CASQSGGLLRLRSTDTQYF.

This clonotype was seen a handful of times. The gene calls are TRBV3-1 and TRBJ2-1; maybe TRBD2 (7 bases). This CDR3 is 15 amino acids long. The germline V gene encodes CDR1 LGHDT and CDR2 YNNKEL (reference sequence). Trimming pared 4 bases from V and 5 bases from J, leaving 15 bases between. The CDR3 sequence: CASSRGLAANNEQFF. The DNA for the CDR3 is TGTGCCAGCAGCCGGGGGCTAGCGGCCAACAATGAGCAGTTCTTC.

The gene calls are TRBV4-3 and TRBJ2-1, with 8 bases that match TRBD2. Germline-derived CDR1 and CDR2 are LGHNA and YSLEER. Trimming cost V 0 bases and J 0 bases; bases outside gene matches: 10. This CDR3 comprises 19 residues. The CDR3 bases are TGCGCCAGCAGCCAAGAAGGCAGTAGCGGGGACGACTCCTACAATGAGCAGTTCTTC. It is translated as CASSQEGSSGDDSYNEQFF.

The sample holds a few counts of this clonotype. The chain uses TRBV4-3 and TRBJ2-7, with 8 bases fitting TRBD2. J gave up 6 bases and V 4 bases, and 11 bases lay outside the gene matches. The length of the CDR3 is 15 residues. Germline CDR1 and CDR2: LGHNA and YSLEER. CDR3 nucleotide sequence: TGCGCCAGCAGCCCCGGGAACAGCGGGAGTGGCGAGCAGTACTTC. It translates to CASSPGNSGSGEQYF.

This clonotype appeared many times. This chain uses TRBV16 with TRBJ2-1; 9 nucleotides align to TRBD2. The V and J ends lost 7 bases and 6 bases, in that order; junction bases with no gene match: 4. This CDR3 spans 13 amino acids. Germline-derived CDR1 and CDR2 are KGHSY and FQNENV. In DNA, the CDR3 is TGTGCCAGCACGGGACTAGCTACCAATGAGCAGTTCTTC. It encodes CASTGLATNEQFF.

The genes are TRBV7-2 and TRBJ2-1, with a weak D call TRBD2 (7 bases). Germline V gives CDR1 SGHTA, CDR2 FQGNSA. The CDR3 has 15 residues. Trimming cost V 1 base and J 8 bases, with 15 bases left between them. DNA of the CDR3: TGTGCCAGCAGCTTAGAGGGGGAGGGCAGGTATGAGCAGTTCTTC. Translating gives CASSLEGEGRYEQFF.

This sequence joins TRBV10-3 and TRBJ2-3; D remains ambiguous. V was clipped by 5 bases and J by 1 base, with 25 bases between them. Germline V gene data show CDR1 as ENHRY and CDR2 as SYGVKD. The CDR3 length is 19 residues. For the CDR3, the DNA is TGTGCCATCAGTCCAGGACCCGCCCGACGTACTATCGGCACAGATACGCAGTATTTT. Translation: CAISPGPARRTIGTDTQYF.

This clonotype was recorded many times. This chain connects TRBV9 to TRBJ1-1; D is unresolved. Germline V gene sequence: CDR1 SGDLS, CDR2 YYNGEE. This CDR3 spans 14 amino acids. With 0 bases removed from V and 0 bases from J, the gap between germline ends came to 6 bases. CDR3: CASSVADVNTEAFF. CDR3 bases: TGTGCCAGCAGCGTAGCCGATGTGAACACTGAAGCTTTCTTT.

The J gene is TRBJ2-2, the V gene TRBV11-3; D perhaps matches TRBD1 (6 bases). Germline V gives CDR1 SGHNT, CDR2 YENEEA. The CDR3 contains 13 residues. V was pared by 4 bases and J by 8 bases, with 11 bases between. CDR3 in DNA: TGTGCCAGCAGCTCGGACAGTGGTGGGGAGCTGTTTTTT. Amino acids: CASSSDSGGELFF. The full variable domain, rest sourced from reference TRBV11-3 and TRBJ2-2, is EAGVVQSPRYKIIEKKQPVAFWCNPISGHNTLYWYLQNLGQGPELLIRYENEEAVDDSQLPKDRFSAERLKGVDSTLKIQPAELGDSAVYLCASSSDSGGELFFGEGSRLTVL.

This clonotype was seen more than once but under ten times. This sequence joins TRBV7-2 and TRBJ2-7; perhaps TRBD2 as D (6 bases). This CDR3 is 16 amino acids long. Germline V CDR1 and CDR2: SGHTA, FQGNSA. V shed 4 bases and J shed 1 base, with 17 bases lying between them. The CDR3 coding sequence is TGTGCCAGCAGCTGGCCGAGGGATAGCGGTTCCTACGAGCAGTACTTC. It translates to CASSWPRDSGSYEQYF.

This clonotype has a handful of counts. The V call is TRBV9, the J call TRBJ2-7, with TRBD1 matching over 9 bases. The trim removed 3 bases at V and 5 bases at J, leaving 6 bases unmatched. Germline values: CDR1 SGDLS, CDR2 YYNGEE. The CDR3 spans 14 residues. CDR3 sequence: CASSGTGAEDEQYF. DNA of the CDR3: TGTGCCAGCAGCGGGACAGGGGCGGAGGACGAGCAGTACTTC. Full variable domain (remainder filled in from reference TRBV9 and TRBJ2-7): DSGVTQTPKHLITATGQRVTLRCSPRSGDLSVYWYQQSLDQGLQFLIQYYNGEERAKGNILERFSAQQFPDLHSELNLSSLELGDSALYFCASSGTGAEDEQYFGPGTRLTVT.

In this sample, this clonotype turned up a few times. J is TRBJ2-6 and V is TRBV6-5; the match to TRBD2 covers 9 bases. V was pared by 2 bases and J by 2 bases, with 1 base of the junction left unmatched. The CDR3 is 16 residues long. From germline, CDR1 is MNHEY and CDR2 SVGAGI. The CDR3 sequence: CASSYSGGTGANVLTF. The CDR3 region has the DNA TGTGCCAGCAGTTACAGCGGGGGGACTGGGGCCAACGTCCTGACTTTC.

The V and J genes are TRBV6-1 and TRBJ2-2, with TRBD1 matching over 10 bases. V was pared by 5 bases and J by 5 bases, with 8 bases of the junction left unmatched. Germline V gene sequence: CDR1 MNHNS, CDR2 SASEGT. This CDR3 has 16 residues. CDR3 sequence: CASSRPGQGQTGELFF. CDR3 bases: TGTGCCAGCAGTCGTCCGGGACAGGGGCAGACCGGGGAGCTGTTTTTT.

The chain combines TRBV18 with TRBJ2-1; TRBD1 is a possible D gene (5 bases). V was cut by 2 bases and J by 7 bases, with 21 bases left in between. CDR3 size: 17 residues. The germline gives CDR1 KGHSH, CDR2 LQKENI. CDR3 sequence (DNA): TGTGCCAGCTCACCATCCGTTGAAGGGGCGTTGATGAATGAGCAGTTCTTC. Protein sequence: CASSPSVEGALMNEQFF.

The V gene is TRBV4-1, the J gene TRBJ2-4; TRBD2 might be the D (5 bases). Germline lookup yields CDR1 MGHRA and CDR2 YSYEKL. The CDR3 covers 22 residues. V was shortened by 0 bases and J by 0 bases, with 27 bases between the two germline ends. The CDR3 here is CASSQDFLYTAGGMLAKNIQYF. The CDR3 DNA follows: TGCGCCAGCAGCCAAGATTTTCTCTATACCGCGGGTGGTATGCTAGCCAAAAACATTCAGTACTTC.

This clonotype turned up a few times. This chain connects TRBV20-1 to TRBJ1-2; D gene uncertain. Trimming shortened V by 1 base and J by 4 bases, and 10 bases separated the two germline ends. The germline gives CDR1 DFQATT, CDR2 SNEGSKA (reference sequence). The CDR3 contains 13 residues. The CDR3 sequence: CSARVETSYGYTF. CDR3 in DNA: TGCAGTGCTAGAGTCGAGACATCCTATGGCTACACCTTC.

Details on this clonotype: This may come from a read error, since a much larger clone is one base off. V gene TRBV5-5 combines with J gene TRBJ2-2, with TRBD1 matching over 8 bases. The CDR3 totals 16 residues. Germline assignment: CDR1 SGHKS and CDR2 YYEKEE (reference sequence). The trim removed 0 bases at V and 1 base at J, leaving 2 bases unmatched. The CDR3 here is CASSLGQGRNTGELFF. The CDR3, as DNA: TGTGCCAGCAGCTTGGGACAGGGGCGGAACACCGGGGAGCTGTTTTTT.